The sequence of this T cell receptor (beta chain) was determined in a study of shared clonotypes between healthy human individuals (TCRdb year 2020). About the full investigation: The cohort included three men and a couple of women between 18 and 49 years of age. For each donor, three plates each were used for CD4 naive and CD4 memory, two plates were used for CD8 naive, and one plate was used for CD8 memory. To estimate repertoire size and how much clonotype sharing occurs between individuals, the study deeply sequenced the blood TCR repertoires of several healthy adults. Libraries were prepared and TCR repertoires were sequenced by different laboratories using diverse techniques, in order to increase sequencing depth and limit assay-specific biases. Per donor, leukapheresis produced somewhere between about 0.85 and 10 billion PBMCs. What the research found in general, with its limitations: Estimated clonotype richness was generally larger for naive than for memory subsets. Sampling was restricted to blood, and TCR repertoires in tissues likely differ from the TCR repertoires found in blood. The genetic and exposure-history diversity represented was limited by the small number of donors. When four donors were compared, the shared fraction of clonotypes was roughly 5% for naive CD4, approximately 3.3% for naive CD8, more than 2% for memory CD4, and around 0.37% for memory CD8. Compared with non-shared clonotypes, the clonotypes found in all four sorted-subset donors had higher generation probabilities. Pairwise subsampling indicated that sequencing depth was expected to affect the degree of clonotype sharing among donors. Even with the large sequencing depth, rarefaction of the sorted-subset datasets indicated that sequencing was incomplete.

In regard to this clone: The target of this receptor is not known. No much larger clone exists at a distance of one base, and base qualities are not known.

Donors were healthy HIV-negative adults with no recently reported acute infections or vaccinations. All donors were Caucasian adults living in Nashville, Tennessee, USA. CD4+ T cells were enriched through magnetic negative selection, after which naive cells were positively selected on CD45RA and the remaining negative fraction served as the memory subset. Blood was collected by leukapheresis, and PBMCs were isolated by Ficoll-Histopaque density gradient centrifugation and then cryopreserved in liquid nitrogen vapor phase. Analytical flow cytometry was used to check the purity and quantity of every magnetically sorted T cell population. Genomic DNA was isolated from every sorted fraction and measured by UV absorbance on a Nanodrop 2000c. Using the deep immunoSEQ assay, multiplex PCR amplified TCR CDR3 regions from genomic DNA. Genomic DNA extracted from each cell subset was distributed evenly over all wells of several immunoSEQ 96-well plates, and each plate served as one replicate. For sorted subsets, each replicate PCR was loaded with approximately 0.2 ug genomic DNA, equivalent to 25,000 to 35,000 T cell genomes. The purified libraries were quantified using a Qubit 3.0 fluorometer, sized with a Bioanalyzer 2100, and then quantified again using the KAPA Library Quantification kit. Every immunoSEQ 96-well plate was sequenced on a separate single-read 150-cycle Illumina NextSeq 550 flow cell. Under the source paper's analysis protocol: Because the immunoSEQ output held only junctional sequences and lacked quality scores, the filtering could not match the filtering applied to full-length reads. To assign V/J genes and CDR3, sequences were annotated against IMGT germline references using PyIR, a Python wrapper for IgBLAST v1.9. Reads were removed for weak V/J assignments (E-value above 1e-6), missing CDR3, stop codons, out-of-frame junctions, or ambiguous translated residues. A V3J clonotype was defined by an identical inferred V gene, J gene, and CDR3 amino acid sequence. The percentage overlap between two repertoires was calculated by dividing the number of shared unique clonotypes by the size of the smaller repertoire. Repertoire richness was assessed with RTK rarefaction, the Chao1 estimator, and Recon v2.1 estimates of unobserved clonotypes. OLGA was used to compute generation probabilities for all TCRbeta clonotypes that the gDNA method yielded from a handful of donors. TCRdb provides this immuneACCESS table in a form limited to in-frame rearrangements. Some clones are lacking; in checked studies, under half of them reflect an unresolved V gene, and why the rest are absent is not known. V, J and clone size are taken as reported in that table, and D and trimming were inferred from the DNA itself. In this sample the table shows 950,000 to 1,100,000 clones, roughly 80% of which occur a single time. The ten largest clones add up to about 1.4% of the sample.

The germline V gene specifies SGHRS as CDR1 and YFSETQ as CDR2. Taken from cysteine to phenylalanine, the CDR3 has 12 residues. Only the CDR3 portion is preserved as DNA: 36 bases, with reading frame beginning at the first base. The junction shows trimming of 1 base on V and 2 bases on J, plus 2 bases between the germline ends. The chain joins TRBV5-1 to TRBJ2-3, with an unclear D gene assignment. The sequenced sample was memory CD4+ T cells sorted from blood. This sample's cell subset or site label indicates: CD45RA-negative fraction. The receptor's source is a man aged 18 to 29 in good health. The nucleotide sequence is given as TGCGCCAGCAGCTTGACCACAGATACGCAGTATTTT. Its coded protein is CASSLTTDTQYF.